This record concerns one TCR beta chain sequence. The antigen it binds to is not known. No base quality information exists; no much larger clone differs at one position. The germline V gene provides CDR1 WSHSY and CDR2 SAAADI. The CDR3 has 12 amino acids, counting the end cysteine and phenylalanine. The sequence is cut down to CDR3 DNA, 36 bases in frame from base 1. V and J lose 2 bases and 6 bases, and a span of 6 bases separates them. The sample is drawn from a study of radiotherapy plus CTLA-4 blockade in lung cancer (dated by TCRdb to 2017 to 2018). As for the study more broadly: Among enrolled patients, 15% to 20% had an objective response and roughly 30% reached disease control.

The study evaluated CTLA-4 blockade (ipilimumab) given together with focal radiation therapy in patients who had chemo-refractory metastatic non-small-cell lung cancer. Broad study findings and their caveats: The strongest predictors of response, as reported, were early dynamic changes in blood T cell clones along with a rise in serum interferon-beta after radiation. After treatment with radiotherapy and ipilimumab, TCR clones that originated in tumors expanded in peripheral blood.

The library was obtained by the immunoSEQ multiplex PCR assay. The immuneACCESS repertoire file appears here via TCRdb, limited to in-frame rearrangements. These files lack a portion of the clones; in checked studies, under half of the deficit traces to unresolved V genes, and the cause of the others is not known. Present in this sample are 50,000 to 70,000 clones, 82% of which were seen just once. The top ten clones comprise around 6.6% of the sample. The sample here was peripheral blood, taken from a patient treated with radiotherapy plus ipilimumab. The sequence came from a human donor with non-small cell lung cancer whose response to radiotherapy plus ipilimumab could not be evaluated. The chain uses TRBV10-2 and TRBJ2-3, with no confidently assigned D gene. The CDR3 reads as follows: CASSEQADTQYF. The sequenced DNA is TGCGCCAGCAGTGAGCAGGCGGATACGCAGTATTTT.